The entry below describes one TCR beta chain. Trimming took off 6 bases at V and 2 bases at J, with 16 bases between the two ends. The CDR3 contains 15 residues. The V gene's germline CDR1 is MNHEY and CDR2 SVGAGI. Per the authors' pipeline: Amplification of reference gene primers was used by the study to estimate nucleated cell counts. Method: immunoSEQ multiplex PCR; TCRdb's copy keeps in-frame clones and lacks some. V, J and clone size were drawn from that table, and D and trimming were deduced from the DNA. The table shows about 27,000 clones, with about 80% occurring only once. This sample was included in a study of blood T cell repertoires in COVID-19. Background on the study: Acute-phase and convalescent COVID-19 samples originated in the United States, Italy and Spain. The analysed material was cDNA or gDNA that came from T cells, B-cell-depleted T cells, or PBMCs.

The chain couples TRBV6-5 to TRBJ1-1, with D perhaps TRBD1 (6 bases). The TCR comes from a man between 65 and 85 years old with acute or convalescent COVID-19. Sample: peripheral blood. CDR3 bases: TGTGCCAGCAGCTCCAGGACAGTTTCAAACACTGAAGCTTTCTTT. Its protein is CASSSRTVSNTEAFF.